This T cell receptor beta chain was captured by sequencing in a study of blood T cell repertoires in COVID-19. Background on the study: Spain, Italy and the United States supplied samples that represented acute and convalescent COVID-19. Sources were T cells, B-cell-depleted T cells, or PBMCs; the material itself was cDNA or gDNA.

The CDR3 sequence is 13 residues long. After removal of 7 bases from V and 1 base from J, the junction contained 1 base not matched to a gene. In germline, CDR1 is MDHEN, CDR2 SYDVKM. Authors' analysis steps: Scientists estimated how many nucleated cells there were by amplifying reference gene primers. The method was immunoSEQ multiplex PCR; TCRdb's version includes in-frame clones alone and lacks a portion of them. That table is the source of V, J and clone size, and D and trimming were worked out from the DNA. The table includes about 89,000 clones, 60% to 85% detected once. The V call is TRBV28, the J call TRBJ2-3, with TRBD2 matching 8 bases. The receptor was derived from a human donor in a cohort sampled during active COVID-19. Material for sequencing was peripheral blood. CDR3 in amino acids: CASMRGGTDTQYF. CDR3 in DNA: TGTGCCAGCATGCGGGGGGGCACAGATACGCAGTATTTT.